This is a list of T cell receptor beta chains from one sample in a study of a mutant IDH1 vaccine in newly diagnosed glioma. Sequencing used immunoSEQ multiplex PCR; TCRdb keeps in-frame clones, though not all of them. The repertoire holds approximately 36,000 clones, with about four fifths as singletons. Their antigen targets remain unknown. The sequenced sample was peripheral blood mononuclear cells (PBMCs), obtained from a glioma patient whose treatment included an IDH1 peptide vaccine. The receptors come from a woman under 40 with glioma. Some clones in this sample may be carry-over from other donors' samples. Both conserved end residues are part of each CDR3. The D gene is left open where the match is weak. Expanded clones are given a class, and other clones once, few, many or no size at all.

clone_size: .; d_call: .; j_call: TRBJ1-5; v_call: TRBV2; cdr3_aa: CASSEARSDQPQHF; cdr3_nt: TGTGCCAGCAGTGAAGCAAGAAGCGATCAGCCCCAGCATTTT
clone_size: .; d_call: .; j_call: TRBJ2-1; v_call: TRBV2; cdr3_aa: CASRPNSYNEQFF; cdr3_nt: TGTGCCAGCAGGCCCAACTCCTACAATGAGCAGTTCTTC
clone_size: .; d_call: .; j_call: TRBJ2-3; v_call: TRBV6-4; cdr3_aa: CASSDSGRGADTQYF; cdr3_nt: TGTGCCAGCAGTGACTCAGGCAGGGGGGCAGATACGCAGTATTTT
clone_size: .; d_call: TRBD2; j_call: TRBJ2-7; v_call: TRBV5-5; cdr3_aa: CASSLTSGSSEQYF; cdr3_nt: TGTGCCAGCAGCCTGACTAGCGGGAGTAGCGAGCAGTACTTC
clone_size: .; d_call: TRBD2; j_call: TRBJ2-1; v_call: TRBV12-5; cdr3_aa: CASGYSGALYNEQFF; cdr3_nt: TGTGCTAGTGGTTATAGCGGGGCCCTCTACAATGAGCAGTTCTTC
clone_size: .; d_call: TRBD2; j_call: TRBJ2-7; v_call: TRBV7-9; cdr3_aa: CASSLSAGGLASYEQYF; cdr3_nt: TGTGCCAGCAGCTTGTCGGCGGGAGGGTTGGCCTCCTACGAGCAGTACTTC
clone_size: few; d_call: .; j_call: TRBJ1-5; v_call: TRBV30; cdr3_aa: CAWSAATDQPQHF; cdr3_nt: TGTGCCTGGAGTGCTGCTACCGATCAGCCCCAGCATTTT
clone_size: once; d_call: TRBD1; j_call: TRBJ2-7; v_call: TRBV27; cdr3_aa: CASSYTGTGSSYEQYF; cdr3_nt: TGTGCCAGCAGTTACACCGGGACAGGGAGCTCCTACGAGCAGTACTTC
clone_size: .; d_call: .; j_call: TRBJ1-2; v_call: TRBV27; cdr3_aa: CASTPSGSNYGYTF; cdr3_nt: TGTGCCAGCACCCCCTCAGGTTCTAACTATGGCTACACCTTC
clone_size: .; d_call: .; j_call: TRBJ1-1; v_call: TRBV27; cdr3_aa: CASSWGDGNTEAFF; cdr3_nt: TGTGCCAGCAGTTGGGGGGACGGTAACACTGAAGCTTTCTTT
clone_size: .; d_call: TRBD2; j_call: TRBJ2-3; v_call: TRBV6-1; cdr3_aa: CASSQTSGSDTQYF; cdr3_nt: TGTGCCAGCAGCCAGACTAGCGGGTCTGATACGCAGTATTTT
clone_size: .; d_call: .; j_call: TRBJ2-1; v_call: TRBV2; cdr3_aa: CASSERLHNEQFF; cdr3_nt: TGTGCCAGCAGTGAAAGACTCCACAATGAGCAGTTCTTC
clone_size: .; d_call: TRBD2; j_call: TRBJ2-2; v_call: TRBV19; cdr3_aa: CASSTHGGGRATGELFF; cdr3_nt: TGTGCCAGTAGTACCCACGGGGGCGGGAGGGCCACCGGGGAGCTGTTTTTT
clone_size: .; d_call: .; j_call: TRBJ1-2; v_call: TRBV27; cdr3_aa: CASSLAGTLSGYTF; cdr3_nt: TGTGCCAGCAGTTTAGCCGGGACGTTGAGTGGCTACACCTTC
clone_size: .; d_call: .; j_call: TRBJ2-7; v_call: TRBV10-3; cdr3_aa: CAISESGPGSSYEQYF; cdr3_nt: TGTGCCATCAGTGAGTCTGGGCCAGGGAGCTCCTACGAGCAGTACTTC
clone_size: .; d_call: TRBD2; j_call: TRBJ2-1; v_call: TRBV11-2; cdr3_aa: CASGSGTSGMGEFF; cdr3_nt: TGTGCCAGCGGATCCGGGACTAGCGGGATGGGGGAGTTCTTC
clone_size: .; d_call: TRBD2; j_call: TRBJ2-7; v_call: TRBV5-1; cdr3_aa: CASSLWREGREQYF; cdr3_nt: TGCGCCAGCAGCTTGTGGCGGGAGGGCCGAGAGCAGTACTTC
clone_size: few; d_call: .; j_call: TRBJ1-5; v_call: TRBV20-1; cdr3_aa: CSASPGGVQHF; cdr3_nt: TGCAGTGCTAGTCCCGGGGGCGTTCAGCATTTT
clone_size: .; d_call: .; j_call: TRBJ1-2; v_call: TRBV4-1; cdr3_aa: CASSQVGVNYGYTF; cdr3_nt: TGCGCCAGCAGCCAAGTGGGGGTTAACTATGGCTACACCTTC
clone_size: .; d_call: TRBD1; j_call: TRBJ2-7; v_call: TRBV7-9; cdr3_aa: CASSPGQGGMAYEQYF; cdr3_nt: TGTGCCAGCAGCCCAGGACAGGGCGGCATGGCCTACGAGCAGTACTTC
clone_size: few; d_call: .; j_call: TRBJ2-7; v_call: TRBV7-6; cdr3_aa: CASSLVGDAYEQYF; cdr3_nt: TGTGCCAGCAGCTTAGTAGGGGACGCCTACGAGCAGTACTTC
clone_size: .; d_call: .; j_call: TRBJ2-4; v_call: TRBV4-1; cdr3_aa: CASSRPQGSKNIQYF; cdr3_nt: TGCGCCAGCAGCCGTCCCCAGGGGTCCAAAAACATTCAGTACTTC
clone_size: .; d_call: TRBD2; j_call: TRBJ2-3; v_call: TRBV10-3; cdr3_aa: CAISVPQAGSSTDTQYF; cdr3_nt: TGTGCCATCAGTGTGCCCCAAGCGGGGTCTAGCACAGATACGCAGTATTTT
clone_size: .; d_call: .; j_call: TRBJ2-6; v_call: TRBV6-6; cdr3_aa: CASSTGWLSGANVLTF; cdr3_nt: TGTGCCAGCAGTACGGGCTGGCTATCCGGGGCCAACGTCCTGACTTTC
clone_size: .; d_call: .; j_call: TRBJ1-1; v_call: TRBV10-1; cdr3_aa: CASSEGAMNTEAFF; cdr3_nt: TGCGCCAGCAGTGAAGGGGCAATGAACACTGAAGCTTTCTTT
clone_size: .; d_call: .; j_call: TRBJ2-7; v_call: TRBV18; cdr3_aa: CASSPSGPYYEQYF; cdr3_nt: TGTGCCAGCTCACCCTCGGGACCATACTACGAGCAGTACTTC
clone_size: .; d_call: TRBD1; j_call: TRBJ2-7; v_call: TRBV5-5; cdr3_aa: CASSLATGDPYEQYF; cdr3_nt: TGTGCCAGCAGCTTGGCCACAGGGGACCCCTACGAGCAGTACTTC
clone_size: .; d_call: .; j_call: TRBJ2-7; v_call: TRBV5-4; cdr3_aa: CASSLGDFLNEQYF; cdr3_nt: TGTGCCAGCAGCTTGGGTGACTTCCTCAACGAGCAGTACTTC
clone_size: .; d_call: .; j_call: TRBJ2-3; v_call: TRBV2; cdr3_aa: CASSERLEAQYF; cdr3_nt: TGTGCCAGCAGTGAAAGACTCGAGGCGCAGTATTTT
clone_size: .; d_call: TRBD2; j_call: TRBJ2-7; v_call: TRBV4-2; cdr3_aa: CASSLIGTSGEQYF; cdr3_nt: TGTGCCAGCAGCCTTATCGGGACTAGCGGCGAGCAGTACTTC
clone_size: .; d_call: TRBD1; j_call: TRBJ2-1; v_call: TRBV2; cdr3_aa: CAAGQGFNEQFF; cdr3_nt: TGTGCCGCGGGACAGGGATTCAATGAGCAGTTCTTC
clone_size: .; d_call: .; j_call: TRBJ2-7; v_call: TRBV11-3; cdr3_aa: CASNLRPSYEQYF; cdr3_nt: TGTGCCAGCAACCTTCGACCCTCCTACGAGCAGTACTTC
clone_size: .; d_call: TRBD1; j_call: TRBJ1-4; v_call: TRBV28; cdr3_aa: CASSGQDHNEKLFF; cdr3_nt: TGTGCCAGCAGTGGACAGGACCATAATGAAAAACTGTTTTTT